The 8 T cell receptor beta chains listed next were all sequenced from one sample in a study of PD-1 blockade in mismatch repair-deficient tumors. Generated by immunoSEQ multiplex PCR, the TCRdb table keeps only in-frame clones and is missing some. The sample lists approximately 80,000 clones; roughly 80% were seen once. The sample was peripheral blood, taken 44 weeks after starting pembrolizumab. Source of these receptors: an adult with mismatch repair-deficient cancer.

This clone was seen just once. This chain uses TRBV6-5 with TRBJ2-1; D is unresolved. Trimming left V 1 base short and J 10 bases short, with 14 bases between. Per the germline V gene, CDR1 is MNHEY and CDR2 is SVGAGI. CDR3 size: 14 residues. CDR3 amino acids: CASSYLTPVLEQFF. CDR3 DNA: TGTGCCAGCAGTTACTTGACACCGGTCTTGGAGCAGTTCTTC.

The chain has TRBV7-9 and TRBJ2-7, with 8 bases fitting TRBD2. The CDR3 consists of 17 residues. Germline loops: CDR1 SEHNR, CDR2 FQNEAQ (reference sequence). The J segment lost 7 bases and the V segment lost 1 base, leaving 15 bases of the junction unmatched. The CDR3 spells CASSLGSGTSTVQEQYF. The CDR3 nucleotides read TGTGCCAGCAGCTTAGGTAGCGGGACTTCTACGGTTCAGGAGCAGTACTTC.

The CDR3 sequence: CASSTQGPVTEAFF. CDR3 sequence (DNA): TGTGCCAGTAGTACACAGGGGCCGGTGACTGAAGCTTTCTTT. J is TRBJ1-1 and V is TRBV19; the match to TRBD1 covers 7 bases. After removal of 4 bases from V and 5 bases from J, the junction contained 7 bases not matched to a gene. The CDR3 sequence is 14 residues long. CDR1 is LNHDA and CDR2 is SQIVND in the germline V gene (reference sequence).

As concerns this clone: The identical CDR3 is also encoded by other nucleotide sequences in the sample. This rearrangement joins TRBV27 to TRBJ2-7, with D possibly called TRBD1 or TRBD2 (5 bases each). V lost 4 bases and J 6 bases, leaving 7 bases between the germline ends. There are 11 residues in the CDR3. CDR1 MNHEY and CDR2 SMNVEV come from the germline V gene (reference sequence). CDR3 amino acids: CASSSGLEQYF. The CDR3 nucleotides are TGTGCCAGCAGTTCGGGGCTCGAGCAGTACTTC.

This chain connects TRBV6-6 to TRBJ2-7, with D unclear. Germline V gene data show CDR1 as MNHNY and CDR2 as SVGAGI (reference sequence). V lost 5 bases, J lost 5 bases, and 16 bases lay in between. The CDR3 is made up of 14 amino acids. The CDR3 protein is CASSDVFFGDEQYF. The CDR3 DNA sequence: TGTGCCAGCAGTGACGTCTTTTTTGGGGACGAGCAGTACTTC.

This clone has a handful of counts. The rearrangement links TRBV6-5 to TRBJ2-5; the match to TRBD2 covers 11 bases. V shed 2 bases and J 5 bases; nucleotides not matched to a gene: 4. The CDR3 loop spans 15 amino acids. Germline V gene sequence: CDR1 MNHEY, CDR2 SVGAGI. The CDR3 reads CASSYRASGRETQYF. The CDR3 DNA sequence: TGTGCCAGCAGTTACCGGGCTAGCGGGAGGGAGACCCAGTACTTC.

The chain has TRBV9 and TRBJ2-7; D not certain. V was shortened by 4 bases and J by 0 bases, with 17 bases between the two germline ends. CDR3 length: 16 amino acids. Germline V gene lookup returns CDR1 SGDLS and CDR2 YYNGEE. The CDR3: CASSPHTGDGSYEQYF. The CDR3 nucleotides read TGTGCCAGCAGCCCCCACACGGGTGACGGCTCCTACGAGCAGTACTTC.

This clone was picked up a small number of times. The chain's CDR3 is CASSSRQGNEQYF. In nucleotides, the CDR3 is TGTGCCAGCAGCTCCCGACAGGGCAACGAGCAGTACTTC. The chain carries TRBV7-2 and TRBJ2-7; 7 bases align to TRBD1. The germline gives CDR1 SGHTA, CDR2 FQGNSA. V trimming: 4 bases; J trimming: 5 bases; junction bases outside the gene matches: 5. The CDR3 is made up of 13 amino acids.